The next 4 T cell receptor beta chains were all read from a single sample in a study of cytomegalovirus exposure and HLA in healthy donors (dated by TCRdb to about 2017). Library prep was done by the immunoSEQ multiplex PCR assay. For the multiplex PCR, a mixture combining 60 forward primers for TCR Vbeta segments and 13 reverse primers for TCR Jbeta segments was used. This immuneACCESS table, as held by TCRdb, lists in-frame sequences with V and J called but not all clones. Of the missing ones, under half trace to an unresolved V gene in checked studies; the others have no known cause. For this sample the table gives 250,000 to 350,000 clones, of which over 85% were detected only once. Jointly, the top ten make up 2% to 3% of the sample. The sequenced material came from PBMCs. These receptors were taken from a woman aged 18-29 years in good health and CMV-seronegative.

This chain links TRBV15 with TRBJ1-1; D unresolved. The CDR3 runs 17 residues. Trimming took 0 bases from V and 1 from J, leaving 15 bases between them. Germline CDR1 reads LNHNV; CDR2 reads YYDKDF (reference sequence). In DNA, the CDR3 is TGTGCCACCAGCAGAGATTCAGCGGTAGGCGGGAACACTGAAGCTTTCTTT. Amino acids: CATSRDSAVGGNTEAFF.

A single count supports this clone. The chain is built from TRBV7-8 and TRBJ2-3, with 11 nucleotides matching TRBD1. CDR3 size: 15 residues. J gave up 7 bases and V 6 bases, and 9 bases lay outside the gene matches. Germline V gene lookup returns CDR1 SGHVS and CDR2 FQNEAQ. The chain's CDR3 is CASSNGGQGAYTQYF. The CDR3 bases are TGTGCCAGCAGTAATGGCGGACAGGGGGCTTATACGCAGTATTTT.

The chain joins TRBV5-1 to TRBJ1-4; D is unclear. The germline V and J ends were trimmed by 4 bases and 4 bases, with 8 bases remaining between them. Germline V gene sequence: CDR1 SGHRS, CDR2 YFSETQ. This CDR3 is built from 13 residues. DNA of the CDR3: TGCGCCAGCAGCGTGAGGAGTAATGAAAAACTGTTTTTT. Its translation is CASSVRSNEKLFF.

This clone was recorded once. The chain links TRBV19 to TRBJ1-2; no clear D gene. This CDR3 contains 12 residues. CDR1 and CDR2 from the germline V gene are LNHDA and SQIVND (reference sequence). V was cut by 10 bases and J by 6 bases, with 15 bases left in between. The CDR3 region is CATTRNKDGYTF. The DNA for the CDR3 is TGTGCCACCACGAGGAATAAGGATGGCTACACCTTC.